What follows describes a single TCR beta chain. The sample originates from a study of Tregs in tolerant kidney transplant recipients. Related graft donors supplied nonmyeloablative bone marrow transplants, and mixed chimerism was transient. Unstimulated regulatory T cells (CD4+CD25+CD127-), CD4+CD25- non-regulatory cells, CD4 and CD8 cells were FACS-sorted from thawed PBMCs. Germline-derived CDR1 and CDR2 are MGHRA and YSYEKL. The V end lost 4 bases, the J end lost 5 bases, and 20 bases lay between the germline ends. The CDR3 has 17 residues. Profiling relied on immunoSEQ multiplex PCR, and the TCRdb table lists in-frame clones only, not all of them. The sample records 55,000 to 75,000 clones, roughly 86% being singletons.

J is TRBJ2-2 and V is TRBV4-1; weak D call: TRBD1 (6 bases). The origin of this receptor is a human patient who received a combined kidney and bone marrow transplant. The graft donor may be the source of some T cells. The specimen comprised CD4+ T cells from blood (PBMCs), sampled 6 months after the transplant. CDR3 nucleotides: TGCGCCAGCAGCCCGACAGGTTTGAAGTTTGAGACCGGGGAGCTGTTTTTT. It codes for CASSPTGLKFETGELFF.